The 24 T cell receptor beta chains below were found in one sample sequenced in a study of blood T cell repertoires in COVID-19. The protocol was immunoSEQ multiplex PCR, while the TCRdb copy is restricted to in-frame clones and leaves out a portion. The sample includes more than 110,000 clones, approximately 84% of them seen just once. The sequenced material came from peripheral blood. Receptor source: a human donor in a cohort sampled during active COVID-19.

The chain is built from TRBV19 and TRBJ2-6, with D possibly matching TRBD1 (6 bases). The CDR3 is 18 residues long. V gave up 5 bases and J gave up 0 bases, with 17 bases separating them. Germline CDR1 and CDR2: LNHDA and SQIVND (reference sequence). This chain's CDR3 is CASSSSLTGYSGANVLTF. For the CDR3, the DNA is TGTGCCAGTAGTTCCAGCCTTACAGGGTACTCTGGGGCCAACGTCCTGACTTTC.

This clone was recorded only once. The CDR3 reads CASSLLRAGSGELFF. CDR3 bases: TGTGCCAGCAGCTTACTAAGAGCGGGATCCGGGGAGCTGTTTTTT. The rearrangement joins TRBV7-2 to TRBJ2-2; 7 bases map to TRBD2. CDR3 size: 15 residues. Looked up from germline, CDR1 is SGHTA and CDR2 is FQGNSA. V shed 2 bases, J shed 6 bases, and the junction held 6 bases outside the gene matches. Full variable domain (rest looked up from reference TRBV7-2 and TRBJ2-2): GAGVSQSPSNKVTEKGKDVELRCDPISGHTALYWYRQSLGQGLEFLIYFQGNSAPDKSGLPSDRFSAERTGGSVSTLTIQRTQQEDSAVYLCASSLLRAGSGELFFGEGSRLTVL.

This rearrangement joins TRBV7-8 to TRBJ1-3; D is ambiguous. V gave up 5 bases and J gave up 2 bases, with 10 bases separating them. From germline, CDR1 is SGHVS and CDR2 FQNEAQ. This CDR3 is 14 amino acids long. This CDR3 reads CASSLGHPGNTIYF. The DNA for the CDR3 is TGTGCCAGCAGCCTAGGGCATCCTGGAAACACCATATATTTT.

This chain connects TRBV5-4 to TRBJ1-2, with D unclear. Germline assignment: CDR1 SGHNT and CDR2 YYREEE (reference sequence). CDR3 size: 14 residues. Trimming pared 2 bases from V and 2 bases from J, leaving 10 bases between. CDR3 DNA sequence: TGTGCCAGCAGCTTAGCGGGAGAAAACTATGGCTACACCTTC. This translates into CASSLAGENYGYTF. The full variable domain, in which reference TRBV5-4 and TRBJ1-2 provide the parts outside the CDR3, is ETGVTQSPTHLIKTRGQQVTLRCSSQSGHNTVSWYQQALGQGPQFIFQYYREEENGRGNFPPRFSGLQFPNYSSELNVNALELDDSALYLCASSLAGENYGYTFGSGTRLTVV.

V gene TRBV6-2 or TRBV6-3 combines with J gene TRBJ2-7; 7 bases match TRBD1. Germline assignment: CDR1 MNHEY and CDR2 SVGEGT. V was pared by 6 bases and J by 0 bases, with 5 bases of the junction left unmatched. This CDR3 is built from 14 residues. Here the CDR3 reads CASSDRVGSYEQYV. DNA of the CDR3: TGTGCCAGCAGCGACAGGGTGGGCTCCTACGAGCAGTACGTC.

V and J are TRBV4-3 and TRBJ1-4; TRBD1 matches at 7 bases. The CDR3 is made up of 16 amino acids. V lost 0 bases and J lost 8; bases outside the gene matches: 9. Germline V lookup: CDR1 LGHNA, CDR2 YSLEER. CDR3 DNA sequence: TGCGCCAGCAGCCAAGATCCCGCAGGGGGTTACGAAAAACTGTTTTTT. It is translated as CASSQDPAGGYEKLFF.

This clone showed up just once. This chain connects TRBV11-1 to TRBJ2-7, with D perhaps matching TRBD2 (5 bases). Looked up from germline, CDR1 is SGHAT and CDR2 is FQDESV (reference sequence). Between the trimmed V and J ends, which lost 2 bases and 6 bases, there was a span of 11 bases. The CDR3 consists of 13 residues. Here the CDR3 reads CASSLQVRGEQYV. The CDR3 bases are TGTGCCAGCAGCTTACAGGTCCGGGGCGAGCAGTACGTC.

On this clone itself: In the same sample, other DNA sequences code for this CDR3. The chain joins TRBV7-3 to TRBJ1-1; D is possibly TRBD1 (5 bases). The CDR3 covers 13 residues. Trimming removed 5 bases at V and 1 base at J, with 8 bases between. Per the germline V gene, CDR1 is SGHTA and CDR2 is FQGTGA. CDR3 nucleotide sequence: TGTGCCAGCAGCAGCGACAGGAACACTGAAGCTTTCTTT. Amino acids: CASSSDRNTEAFF.

This clone was recorded only once. The rearrangement uses TRBV24-1 and TRBJ2-2; 9 positions agree with TRBD2. CDR1 is KGHDR, CDR2 SFDVKD, per germline. With 3 bases clipped from V and 1 base from J, the junction kept 8 bases outside the gene matches. The CDR3 contains 18 residues. CDR3 nucleotides: TGTGCCACCAGTGATACTGGACTAGCGCATTGGAACACCGGGGAGCTGTTTTTT. Protein product: CATSDTGLAHWNTGELFF.

The chain is built from TRBV28 and TRBJ2-7; TRBD1 is a possible D gene (6 bases). Germline V gives CDR1 MDHEN, CDR2 SYDVKM. Trimming took 6 bases from V and 7 from J, leaving 22 bases between them. The CDR3 length is 15 residues. CDR3 in DNA: TGTGCCAGCAGCGGCAAGGGGGAACGGGTAAGGGAGCAGTACTTC. Protein product: CASSGKGERVREQYF.

The chain uses TRBV4-3 and TRBJ2-1, with D perhaps matching TRBD1 (5 bases). The CDR3 is 15 residues long. Germline V gives CDR1 LGHNA, CDR2 YSLEER. The germline V and J ends were trimmed by 0 bases and 3 bases, with 9 bases remaining between them. CDR3 residues: CASSQEGTGYNEQFF. The CDR3 DNA reads TGCGCCAGCAGCCAAGAGGGTACAGGCTACAATGAGCAGTTCTTC.

V and J are TRBV2 and TRBJ2-1; 8 bases match TRBD2. V was pared by 8 bases and J by 9 bases, with 12 bases of the junction left unmatched. This CDR3 comprises 14 residues. CDR1 SNHLY and CDR2 FYNNEI come from the germline V gene. CDR3 region: CASRFSGGRGEQFF. The CDR3 DNA is TGTGCCAGCCGTTTCAGCGGGGGTAGGGGTGAGCAGTTCTTC.

The chain recombines TRBV7-9 with TRBJ1-1; 8 nucleotides align to TRBD1. This CDR3 is 15 amino acids long. The germline V gene encodes CDR1 SEHNR and CDR2 FQNEAQ (reference sequence). The ends lost 5 bases at V and 0 bases at J; junction bases unmatched: 5. CDR3 in amino acids: CASSPPGQVNTEAFF. The DNA for the CDR3 is TGTGCCAGCAGCCCTCCGGGACAGGTGAACACTGAAGCTTTCTTT.

The chain combines TRBV5-8 with TRBJ2-6; a possible D gene is TRBD1 (5 bases). V was clipped by 4 bases and J by 0 bases, with 8 bases between them. The CDR3 runs 15 residues. CDR1 is SGHTS, CDR2 YDEGEE, per germline. CDR3 loop: CASSHRNSGANVLTF. The CDR3 nucleotides are TGTGCCAGCAGCCACAGGAACTCTGGGGCCAACGTCCTGACTTTC.

The chain is built from TRBV4-1 and TRBJ1-1; 8 bases line up with TRBD1. CDR1 and CDR2 from the germline V gene are MGHRA and YSYEKL. This CDR3 is built from 15 residues. Trimming cost V 4 bases and J 5 bases; bases outside gene matches: 9. The CDR3 region is CASSLRDRQGTEAFF. The CDR3, as DNA: TGCGCCAGCAGCCTACGGGACAGGCAGGGAACTGAAGCTTTCTTT.

This clone is judged hyperexpanded. Other DNA sequences in the sample encode the same CDR3. This chain joins TRBV5-4 and TRBJ2-3; weak D call: TRBD2 (5 bases). Germline V gene lookup returns CDR1 SGHNT and CDR2 YYREEE (reference sequence). Trimming cost V 7 bases and J 3 bases, with 18 bases left between them. There are 15 residues in the CDR3. For the CDR3, the DNA is TGTGCCAGCGCCCTCAGCGGTACACAAACAGATACGCAGTATTTT. It codes for CASALSGTQTDTQYF.

The V gene is TRBV19, the J gene TRBJ1-4; 8 bases line up with TRBD1. V lost 4 bases, J lost 7 bases, and 2 bases stayed unmatched. The germline CDR1 and CDR2 sequences are LNHDA and SQIVND (reference sequence). The CDR3 loop spans 13 amino acids. The CDR3 DNA reads TGTGCCAGTAGTACCGACAGGGGTGAAAAACTGTTTTTT. Translated, it gives CASSTDRGEKLFF.

This chain uses TRBV6-6 with TRBJ2-7, with 8 bases identical to TRBD1. Germline V CDR1 and CDR2: MNHNY, SVGAGI (reference sequence). The CDR3 runs 14 residues. V shed 4 bases, J shed 6 bases, and the junction held 8 bases outside the gene matches. CDR3 coding DNA: TGTGCCAGCAGTTTTGGACAGGGTTCGCGCGAGCAGTACTTC. Amino acid sequence: CASSFGQGSREQYF.

This chain joins TRBV5-6 and TRBJ1-4; TRBD1 matches at 8 bases. This CDR3 is built from 16 residues. The trim removed 3 bases at V and 0 bases at J, leaving 4 bases unmatched. Per germline, CDR1 SGHDT and CDR2 YYEEEE. As DNA, the CDR3 is TGTGCCAGCAGCTCAACAGGGGGAGCAACTAATGAAAAACTGTTTTTT. Protein: CASSSTGGATNEKLFF.

The chain recombines TRBV2 with TRBJ2-3; D is undetermined. The CDR3 extends over 15 amino acids. V was trimmed by 3 bases and J by 1 base, leaving 11 bases between them. Germline V gene sequence: CDR1 SNHLY, CDR2 FYNNEI. CDR3 sequence (DNA): TGTGCCAGCAGTGATGGTCTAGGCGGCACAGATACGCAGTATTTT. It translates to CASSDGLGGTDTQYF.

This clone was counted a few times. The chain links TRBV13 to TRBJ1-3, with D unclear. CDR1 and CDR2 (germline): PRHDT, FYEKMQ (reference sequence). Trimming left V 4 bases short and J 0 bases short, with 10 bases between. CDR3 size: 15 residues. CDR3 bases: TGTGCCAGCAGCTCGACTCCGAGCTCTGGAAACACCATATATTTT. Translated: CASSSTPSSGNTIYF.

This rearrangement joins TRBV24-1 to TRBJ2-1; tentatively, D is TRBD2 (6 bases). Trimming pared 3 bases from V and 7 bases from J, leaving 12 bases between. In germline, CDR1 is KGHDR, CDR2 SFDVKD. This CDR3 is 14 amino acids long. CDR3 bases: TGTGCCACCAGTGATGGCGGGAAGGTTAATGAGCAGTTCTTC. Protein: CATSDGGKVNEQFF.

The chain is built from TRBV6-2 or TRBV6-3 and TRBJ2-7; the match to TRBD2 covers 7 bases. J lost 4 bases, V lost 2 bases, and 8 bases had no gene match. The CDR3 runs 15 residues. Germline V gene lookup returns CDR1 MNHEY and CDR2 SVGEGT. The CDR3 DNA follows: TGTGCCAGCAGTTACCCCTCGGGGGGTGTGTACGAGCAGTACTTC. It codes for CASSYPSGGVYEQYF.

The V call is TRBV6-5, the J call TRBJ2-7; 7 nucleotides match TRBD1. V was clipped by 5 bases and J by 12 bases; unmatched bases: 19. The germline gives CDR1 MNHEY, CDR2 SVGAGI. CDR3 length equals 15 residues. This chain's CDR3 is CASSPNLEGTALRYF. In nucleotides, the CDR3 is TGTGCCAGCAGTCCGAACCTAGAGGGGACAGCCTTGCGGTACTTC.